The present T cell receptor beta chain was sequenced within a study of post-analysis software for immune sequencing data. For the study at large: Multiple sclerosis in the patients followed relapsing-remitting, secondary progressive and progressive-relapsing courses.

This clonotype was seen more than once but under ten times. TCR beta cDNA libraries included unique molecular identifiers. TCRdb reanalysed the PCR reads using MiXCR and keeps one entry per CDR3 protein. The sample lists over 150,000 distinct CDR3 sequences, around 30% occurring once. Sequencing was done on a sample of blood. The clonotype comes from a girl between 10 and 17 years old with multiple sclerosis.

CDR3 in DNA: TGTGCCACCAGTGACCGAACTAGAGATACGCAGTATTTT. This sequence encodes CATSDRTRDTQYF. The V and J genes are TRBV24-1 and TRBJ2-3; possible D gene TRBD2, 5 bases. The CDR3 covers 13 residues. The germline V gene encodes CDR1 KGHDR and CDR2 SFDVKD. V was trimmed by 4 bases and J by 5 bases, leaving 9 bases between them.